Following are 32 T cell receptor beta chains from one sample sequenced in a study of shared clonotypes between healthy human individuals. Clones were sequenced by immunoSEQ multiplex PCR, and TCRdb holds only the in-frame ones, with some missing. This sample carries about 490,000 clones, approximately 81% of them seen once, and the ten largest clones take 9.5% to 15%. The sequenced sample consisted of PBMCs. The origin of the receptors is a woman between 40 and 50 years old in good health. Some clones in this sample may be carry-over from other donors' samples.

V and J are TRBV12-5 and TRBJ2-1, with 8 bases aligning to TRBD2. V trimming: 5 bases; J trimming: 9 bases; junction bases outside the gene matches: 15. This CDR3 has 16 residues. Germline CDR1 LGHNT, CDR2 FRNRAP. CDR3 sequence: CASGPPGGTRKCEQFF. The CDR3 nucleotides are TGTGCTAGTGGTCCCCCCGGGGGGACTAGGAAGTGTGAGCAGTTCTTC.

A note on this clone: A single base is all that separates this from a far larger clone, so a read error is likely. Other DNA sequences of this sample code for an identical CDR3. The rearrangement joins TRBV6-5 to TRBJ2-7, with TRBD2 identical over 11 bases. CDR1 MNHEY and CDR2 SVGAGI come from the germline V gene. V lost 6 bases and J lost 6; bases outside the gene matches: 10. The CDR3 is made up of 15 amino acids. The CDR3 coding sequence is TGTGCCAGCAGCGTAGCGGGGGGGCCTGGGGCCGAGCAGTACTTC. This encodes CASSVAGGPGAEQYF.

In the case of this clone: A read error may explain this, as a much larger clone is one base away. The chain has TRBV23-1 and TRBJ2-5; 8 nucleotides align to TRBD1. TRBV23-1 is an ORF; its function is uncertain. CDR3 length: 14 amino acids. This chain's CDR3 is CTSSSRGLWKTQYF. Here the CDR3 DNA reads TGCACCAGCAGTTCCAGGGGGCTTTGGAAGACCCAGTACTTC.

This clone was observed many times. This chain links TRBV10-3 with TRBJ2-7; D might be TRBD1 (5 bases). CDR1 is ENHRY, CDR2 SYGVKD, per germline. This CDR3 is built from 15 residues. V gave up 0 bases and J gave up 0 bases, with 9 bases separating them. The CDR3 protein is CAISESRAVSYEQYF. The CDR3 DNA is TGTGCCATCAGTGAGTCCAGGGCAGTCTCCTACGAGCAGTACTTC.

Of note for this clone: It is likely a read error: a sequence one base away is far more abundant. CDR3 in amino acids: CASSFCSNTEAFF. For the CDR3, the DNA is TGTGCCAGCAGCTTCTGCTCGAACACTGAAGCTTTCTTT. V is TRBV7-2 and J is TRBJ1-1; no reliable D call. The CDR3 extends over 13 amino acids. Germline CDR1 is SGHTA and CDR2 is FQGNSA. Trimming took off 3 bases at V and 1 base at J, with 6 bases between the two ends.

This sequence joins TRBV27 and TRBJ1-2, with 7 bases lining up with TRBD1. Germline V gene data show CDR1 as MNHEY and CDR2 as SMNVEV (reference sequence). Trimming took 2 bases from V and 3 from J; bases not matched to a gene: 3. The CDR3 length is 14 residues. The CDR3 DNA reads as TGTGCCAGCAGTTTAGCAGGGGGTGACTATGGCTACACCTTC. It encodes CASSLAGGDYGYTF.

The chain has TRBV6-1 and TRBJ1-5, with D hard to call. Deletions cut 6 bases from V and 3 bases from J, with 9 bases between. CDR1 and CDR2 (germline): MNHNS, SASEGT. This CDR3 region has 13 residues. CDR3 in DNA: TGTGCCAGCAGGAGAGGGTACAATCAGCCCCAGCATTTT. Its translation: CASRRGYNQPQHF.

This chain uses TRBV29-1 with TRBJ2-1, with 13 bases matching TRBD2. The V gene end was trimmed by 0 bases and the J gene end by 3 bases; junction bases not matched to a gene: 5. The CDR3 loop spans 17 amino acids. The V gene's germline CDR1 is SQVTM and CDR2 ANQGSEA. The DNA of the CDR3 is TGCAGCGTTGAAGACCCCGGGACTAGCGGGAACTACAATGAGCAGTTCTTC. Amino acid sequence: CSVEDPGTSGNYNEQFF.

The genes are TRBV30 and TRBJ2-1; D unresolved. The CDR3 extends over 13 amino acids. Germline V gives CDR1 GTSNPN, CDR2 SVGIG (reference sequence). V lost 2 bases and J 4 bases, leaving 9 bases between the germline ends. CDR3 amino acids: CAWSRGLYNEQFF. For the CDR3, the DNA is TGTGCCTGGAGTAGAGGCCTTTACAATGAGCAGTTCTTC.

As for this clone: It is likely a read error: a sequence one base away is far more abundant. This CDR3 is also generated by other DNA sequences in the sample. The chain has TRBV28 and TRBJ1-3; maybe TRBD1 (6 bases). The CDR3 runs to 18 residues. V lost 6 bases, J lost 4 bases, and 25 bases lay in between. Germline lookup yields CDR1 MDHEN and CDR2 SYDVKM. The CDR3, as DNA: TGTGCCAGCAGACAGGGCCCGGGGCAGGTCGGTTCGGGAAACACCATATATTTT. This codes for CASRQGPGQVGSGNTIYF. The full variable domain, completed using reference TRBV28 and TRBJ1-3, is DVKVTQSSRYLVKRTGEKVFLECVQDMDHENMFWYRQDPGLGLRLIYFSYDVKMKEKGDIPEGYSVSREKKERFSLILESASTNQTSMYLCASRQGPGQVGSGNTIYFGEGSWLTVV.

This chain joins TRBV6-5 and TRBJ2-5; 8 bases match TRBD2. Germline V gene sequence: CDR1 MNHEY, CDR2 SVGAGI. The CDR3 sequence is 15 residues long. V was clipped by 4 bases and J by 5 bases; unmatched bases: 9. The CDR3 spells CASSSPLSGGETQYF. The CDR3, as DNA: TGTGCCAGCAGTTCCCCGTTGAGCGGGGGTGAGACCCAGTACTTC.

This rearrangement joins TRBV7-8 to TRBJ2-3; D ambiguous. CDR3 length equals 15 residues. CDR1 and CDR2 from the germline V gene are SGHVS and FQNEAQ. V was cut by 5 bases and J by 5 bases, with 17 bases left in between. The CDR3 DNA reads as TGTGCCAGCAGCCCACGAGGTCCGGCACTAGATACGCAGTATTTT. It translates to CASSPRGPALDTQYF.

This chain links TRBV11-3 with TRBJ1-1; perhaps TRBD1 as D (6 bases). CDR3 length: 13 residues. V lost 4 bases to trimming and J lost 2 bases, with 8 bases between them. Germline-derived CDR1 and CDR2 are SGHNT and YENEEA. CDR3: CASSSGHNTEAFF. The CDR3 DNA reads TGTGCCAGCAGCTCGGGACATAACACTGAAGCTTTCTTT.

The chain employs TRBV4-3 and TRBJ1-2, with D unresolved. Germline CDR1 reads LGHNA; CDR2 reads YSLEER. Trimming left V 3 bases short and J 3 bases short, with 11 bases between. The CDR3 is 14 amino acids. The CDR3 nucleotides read TGCGCCAGCAGCCATTCGGACGGGTACTATGGCTACACCTTC. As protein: CASSHSDGYYGYTF.

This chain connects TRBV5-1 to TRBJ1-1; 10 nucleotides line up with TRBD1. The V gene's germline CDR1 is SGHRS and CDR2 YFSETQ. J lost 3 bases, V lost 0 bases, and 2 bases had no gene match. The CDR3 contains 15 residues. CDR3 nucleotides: TGCGCCAGCAGCTTGGTCGGGACAGGGGACACTGAAGCTTTCTTT. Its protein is CASSLVGTGDTEAFF.

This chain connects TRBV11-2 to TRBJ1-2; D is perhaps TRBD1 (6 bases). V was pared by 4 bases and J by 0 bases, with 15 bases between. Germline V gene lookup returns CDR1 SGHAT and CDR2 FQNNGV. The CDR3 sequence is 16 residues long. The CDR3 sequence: CASSSSQGISNYGYTF. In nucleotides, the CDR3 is TGTGCCAGCAGCTCCTCCCAGGGGATATCTAACTATGGCTACACCTTC.

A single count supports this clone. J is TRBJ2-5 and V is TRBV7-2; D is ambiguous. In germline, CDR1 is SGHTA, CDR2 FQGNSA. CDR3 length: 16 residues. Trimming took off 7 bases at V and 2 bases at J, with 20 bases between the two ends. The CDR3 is CASTFGPVGGQETQYF. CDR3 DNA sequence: TGTGCCAGCACCTTCGGTCCGGTGGGTGGGCAAGAGACCCAGTACTTC.

The CDR3 DNA sequence: TGTGCCAGCAGCTTAGGGTGGTTAGCGGGAAACAATGAGCAGTTCTTC. Translated: CASSLGWLAGNNEQFF. The rearrangement uses TRBV11-2 and TRBJ2-1; 8 nucleotides align to TRBD2. CDR1 SGHAT and CDR2 FQNNGV come from the germline V gene. The length of the CDR3 is 16 residues. V shed 1 base, J shed 5 bases, and the junction held 7 bases outside the gene matches.

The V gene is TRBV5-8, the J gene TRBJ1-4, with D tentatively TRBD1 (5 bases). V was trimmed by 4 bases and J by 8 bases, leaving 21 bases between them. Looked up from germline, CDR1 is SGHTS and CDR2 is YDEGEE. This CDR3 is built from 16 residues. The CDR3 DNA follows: TGTGCCAGCAGCCCCGAAAATAGGGGTATCGGGGAAAAACTGTTTTTT. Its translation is CASSPENRGIGEKLFF.

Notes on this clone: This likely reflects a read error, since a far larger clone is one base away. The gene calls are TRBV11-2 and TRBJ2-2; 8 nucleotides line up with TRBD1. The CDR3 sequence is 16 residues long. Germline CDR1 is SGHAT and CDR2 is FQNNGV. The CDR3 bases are TGTGCCAGCAGCACAGGACAGGGAACGAACACCAGGGAGCTGTTTTTT. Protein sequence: CASSTGQGTNTRELFF.

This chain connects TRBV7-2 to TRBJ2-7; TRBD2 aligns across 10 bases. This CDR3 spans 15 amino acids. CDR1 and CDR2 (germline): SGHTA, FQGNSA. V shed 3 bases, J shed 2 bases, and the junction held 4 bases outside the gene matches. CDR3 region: CASSFSSGGAYEQYF. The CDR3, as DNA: TGTGCCAGCAGCTTTTCTAGCGGGGGTGCCTACGAGCAGTACTTC.

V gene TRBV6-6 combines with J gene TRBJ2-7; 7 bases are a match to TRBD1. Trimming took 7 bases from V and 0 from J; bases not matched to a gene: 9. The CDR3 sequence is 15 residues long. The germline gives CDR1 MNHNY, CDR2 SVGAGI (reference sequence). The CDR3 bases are TGTGCCAGCATTAGACAGGGTCGGAGCTCCTACGAGCAGTACTTC. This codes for CASIRQGRSSYEQYF.

CDR3 coding DNA: TGTGCCAGCAGCTTGAGGGTAGGTGAGCAGTTCTTC. Protein: CASSLRVGEQFF. The chain is built from TRBV5-6 and TRBJ2-1; unclear D gene. V was pared by 1 base and J by 9 bases, with 8 bases between. The CDR3 extends over 12 amino acids. In germline, CDR1 is SGHDT, CDR2 YYEEEE.

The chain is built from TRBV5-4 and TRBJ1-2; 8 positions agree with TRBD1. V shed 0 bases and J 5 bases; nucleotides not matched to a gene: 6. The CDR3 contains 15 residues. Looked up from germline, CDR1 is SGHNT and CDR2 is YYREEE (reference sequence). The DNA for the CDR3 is TGTGCCAGCAGCTTGGTGGACAGGGCCACATATGGCTACACCTTC. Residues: CASSLVDRATYGYTF.

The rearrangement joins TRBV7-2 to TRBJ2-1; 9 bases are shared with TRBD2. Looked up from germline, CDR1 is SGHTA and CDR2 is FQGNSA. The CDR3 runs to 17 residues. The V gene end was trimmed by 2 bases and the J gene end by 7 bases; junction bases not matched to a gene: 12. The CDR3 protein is CASSLTGLAFIRNEQFF. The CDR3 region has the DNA TGTGCCAGCAGCTTAACGGGACTAGCCTTTATCCGGAATGAGCAGTTCTTC.

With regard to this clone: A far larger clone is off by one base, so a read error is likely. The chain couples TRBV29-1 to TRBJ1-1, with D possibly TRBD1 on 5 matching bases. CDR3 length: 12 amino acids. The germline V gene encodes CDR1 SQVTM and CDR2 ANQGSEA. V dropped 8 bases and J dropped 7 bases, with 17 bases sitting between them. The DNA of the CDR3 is TGCAGCAGGGCGAGAGGGGCCAATGAAGCTTTCTTT. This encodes CSRARGANEAFF.

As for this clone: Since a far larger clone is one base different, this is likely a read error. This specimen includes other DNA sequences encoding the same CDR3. The CDR3 region has the DNA TGTGCCAGTAGCCTCTCGGCGGGTAGGCAGACCCAGTACTTC. Translating it yields CASSLSAGRQTQYF. The rearrangement links TRBV7-7 to TRBJ2-5; tentative D call: TRBD2 (5 bases). Germline CDR1 SSHAT, CDR2 FNYEAQ (reference sequence). The CDR3 has 14 residues. V was shortened by 9 bases and J by 6 bases, with 20 bases between the two germline ends.

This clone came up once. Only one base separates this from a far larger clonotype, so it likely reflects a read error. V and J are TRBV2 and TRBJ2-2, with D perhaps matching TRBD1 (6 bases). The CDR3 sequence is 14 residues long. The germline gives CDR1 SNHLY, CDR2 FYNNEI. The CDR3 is CASFLSRDTVELFF. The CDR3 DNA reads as TGTGCCAGCTTCTTGTCCCGGGACACCGTGGAGCTGTTTTTT.

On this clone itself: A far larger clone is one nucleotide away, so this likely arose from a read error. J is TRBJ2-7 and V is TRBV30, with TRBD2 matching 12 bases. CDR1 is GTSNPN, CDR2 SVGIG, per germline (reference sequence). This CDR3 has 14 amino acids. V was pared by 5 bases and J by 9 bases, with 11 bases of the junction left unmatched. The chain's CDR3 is CAWSSGLAGGGQYF. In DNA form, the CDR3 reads TGTGCCTGGTCGTCTGGTCTAGCGGGAGGGGGGCAGTACTTC.

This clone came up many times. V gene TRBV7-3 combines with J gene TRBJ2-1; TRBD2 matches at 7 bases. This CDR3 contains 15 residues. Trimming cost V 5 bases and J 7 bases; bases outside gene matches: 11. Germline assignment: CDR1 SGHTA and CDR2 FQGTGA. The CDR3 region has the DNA TGTGCCAGCAGCGTGACACATCTGGGAGGGAATGAGCAGTTCTTC. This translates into CASSVTHLGGNEQFF.

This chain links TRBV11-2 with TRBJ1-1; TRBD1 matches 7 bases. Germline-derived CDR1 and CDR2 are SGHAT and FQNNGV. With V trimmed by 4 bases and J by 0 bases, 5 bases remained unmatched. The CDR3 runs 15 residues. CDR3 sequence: CASSSYRGLNTEAFF. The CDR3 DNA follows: TGTGCCAGCAGCTCCTACAGGGGTCTGAACACTGAAGCTTTCTTT.

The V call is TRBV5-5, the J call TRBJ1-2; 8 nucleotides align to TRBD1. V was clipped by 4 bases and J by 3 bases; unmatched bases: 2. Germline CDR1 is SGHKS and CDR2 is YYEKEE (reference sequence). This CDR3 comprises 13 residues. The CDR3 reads CASSVDRDYGYTF. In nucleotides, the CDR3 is TGTGCCAGCAGCGTGGACAGGGACTATGGCTACACCTTC.